A single sample is the source of the 5 T cell receptor beta chains below, sequenced in a study of CD8 T cells in ankylosing spondylitis. No antigen has been identified for these receptors. Study results and caveats: Ankylosing spondylitis blood appeared to carry a characteristic TCR beta motif of roughly eight highly homologous variants.

TCRdb redid the calling of the 5' RACE reads with MiXCR, one entry per CDR3 protein. This sample has around 890,000 distinct CDR3 sequences, with approximately 12% found just once. The specimen was blood, either unsorted or a sorted T cell fraction (not recorded which). Receptors originate from a male donor with ankylosing spondylitis.

J is TRBJ2-1 and V is TRBV7-2, with a weak D call TRBD2 (5 bases). CDR1 SGHTA and CDR2 FQGNSA come from the germline V gene. V gave up 7 bases and J gave up 1 base, with 14 bases separating them. The CDR3 totals 15 residues. The CDR3 sequence is CASIRGADSYNEQFF. The CDR3 DNA follows: TGTGCCAGCATCCGCGGAGCGGATTCCTACAATGAGCAGTTCTTC.

This clonotype came up many times. The rearrangement uses TRBV5-1 and TRBJ1-1; D is ambiguous. CDR3 length: 14 residues. Germline CDR1 is SGHRS and CDR2 is YFSETQ. Trimming took 4 bases from V and 1 from J, leaving 11 bases between them. The CDR3 coding sequence is TGCGCCAGCAGCCGGAATATGGGGAACACTGAAGCTTTCTTT. Amino acids: CASSRNMGNTEAFF.

V gene TRBV15 combines with J gene TRBJ2-3; the D gene is possibly TRBD1 (6 bases). CDR3 length equals 13 residues. V was pared by 1 base and J by 6 bases, with 8 bases between. The germline CDR1 and CDR2 sequences are LNHNV and YYDKDF (reference sequence). CDR3 region: CATSRGRGDTQYF. The CDR3 region has the DNA TGTGCCACCAGCAGAGGAAGGGGGGATACGCAGTATTTT. The variable domain in full, with the rest retrieved from reference TRBV15 and TRBJ2-3, is DAMVIQNPRYQVTQFGKPVTLSCSQTLNHNVMYWYQQKSSQAPKLLFHYYDKDFNNEADTPDNFQSRRPNTSFCFLDIRSPGLGDTAMYLCATSRGRGDTQYFGPGTRLTVL.

The chain is built from TRBV10-3 and TRBJ1-5, with TRBD1 matching 8 bases. With 2 bases clipped from V and 6 bases from J, the junction kept 9 bases outside the gene matches. The CDR3 sequence is 16 residues long. Germline CDR1 is ENHRY and CDR2 is SYGVKD. The CDR3 coding sequence is TGTGCCATCAGTGAGGCTCGCGGACAGGGTGGTCAGCCCCAGCATTTT. Residues: CAISEARGQGGQPQHF.

This clonotype was recorded at least ten times. The chain uses TRBV20-1 and TRBJ1-1, with D uncertain. From germline, CDR1 is DFQATT and CDR2 SNEGSKA (reference sequence). The V gene lost 7 bases and the J gene lost 0 bases, with 12 bases spanning the gap. The CDR3 runs 13 residues. CDR3 residues: CSDPDGVNTEAFF. Here the CDR3 DNA reads TGCAGTGACCCGGACGGAGTGAACACTGAAGCTTTCTTT.